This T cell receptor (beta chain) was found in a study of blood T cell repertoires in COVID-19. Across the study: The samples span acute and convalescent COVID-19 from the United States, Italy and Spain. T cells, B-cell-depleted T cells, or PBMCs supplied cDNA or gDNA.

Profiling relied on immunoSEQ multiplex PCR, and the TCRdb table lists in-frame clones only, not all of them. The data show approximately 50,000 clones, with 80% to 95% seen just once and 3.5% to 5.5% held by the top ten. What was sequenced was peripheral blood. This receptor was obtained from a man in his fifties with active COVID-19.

The CDR3 nucleotides read TGTGCCAGCAGCACACCGACAGGGGTATCCTTGGCTGGCTACACCTTC. This encodes CASSTPTGVSLAGYTF. The genes are TRBV5-6 and TRBJ1-2; 8 positions agree with TRBD1. Germline CDR1 is SGHDT and CDR2 is YYEEEE. The CDR3 extends over 16 amino acids. The V and J ends lost 4 bases and 7 bases, in that order; junction bases with no gene match: 15.